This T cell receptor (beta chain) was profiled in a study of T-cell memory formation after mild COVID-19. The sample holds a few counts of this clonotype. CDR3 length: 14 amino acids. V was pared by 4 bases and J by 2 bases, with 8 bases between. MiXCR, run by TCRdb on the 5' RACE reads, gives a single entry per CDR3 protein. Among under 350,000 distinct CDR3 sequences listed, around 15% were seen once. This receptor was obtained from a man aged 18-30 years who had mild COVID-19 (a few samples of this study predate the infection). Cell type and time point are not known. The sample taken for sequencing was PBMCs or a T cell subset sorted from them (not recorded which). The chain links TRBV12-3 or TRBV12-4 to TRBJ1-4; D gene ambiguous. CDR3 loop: CASSWGVTNEKLFF. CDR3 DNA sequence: TGTGCCAGCAGTTGGGGTGTCACTAATGAAAAACTGTTTTTT.